This T cell receptor beta chain stems from a study of response to subunit inactivated influenza vaccine. This clonotype has only a few counts. Its antigen is currently unknown. MiXCR was run by TCRdb on the RT-PCR reads, yielding one entry per CDR3 protein. In the table there are hundreds of thousands of distinct CDR3 sequences, around a sixth of which are singletons. Findings of the study overall: The authors proposed limited new T cell recruitment per seasonal influenza vaccination.

V lost 10 bases to trimming and J lost 0 bases, with 9 bases between them. The germline V gene has CDR1 MNHEY and CDR2 SVGEGT. This CDR3 has 12 residues. The source is a man aged 45-65 years who received an inactivated influenza vaccine. The chain combines TRBV6-2 or TRBV6-3 with TRBJ2-5; the D gene is possibly TRBD2 (6 bases). Material: PBMCs from blood, obtained about 12 days after vaccination. This chain's CDR3 is CATGLHQETQYF. CDR3 DNA sequence: TGTGCCACGGGACTCCACCAAGAGACCCAGTACTTC.